The next 30 T cell receptor beta chains were all read from a single sample in a study of response to subunit inactivated influenza vaccine. In TCRdb, the RT-PCR reads were re-called with MiXCR into one record per CDR3 protein. The table has 450,000 to 600,000 distinct CDR3 sequences, 15% to 20% seen once. The sample was CD4+ T cells sorted from PBMCs, taken around 25 months after vaccination. Receptors were obtained from a man aged 50 to 69 who received an inactivated influenza vaccine.

There are a few counts of this clonotype. The gene calls are TRBV20-1 and TRBJ2-7; D uncertain. CDR1 is DFQATT and CDR2 is SNEGSKA in the germline V gene (reference sequence). V was cut by 5 bases and J by 3 bases, with 11 bases left in between. The CDR3 totals 12 residues. In DNA form, the CDR3 reads TGCAGTGCTGTGGGCCTGGGCTACGAGCAGTACTTC. Amino acids: CSAVGLGYEQYF.

The chain links TRBV7-2 to TRBJ2-3, with TRBD2 matching over 7 bases. Trimming at V came to 8 bases and at J to 8 bases, leaving 16 bases not matched to a gene. From germline, CDR1 is SGHTA and CDR2 FQGNSA. This CDR3 region has 15 residues. Written as DNA, the CDR3 is TGTGCCAGCTCTTCCTCGGGCGGGAGCCCAGGTACGCAGTATTTT. Translation gives CASSSSGGSPGTQYF.

The CDR3 DNA is TGTGCCAGCTCACCAACTGGACAGGGAGGGATGAACACTGAAGCTTTCTTT. Protein: CASSPTGQGGMNTEAFF. The rearrangement joins TRBV18 to TRBJ1-1, with TRBD1 identical over 8 bases. Germline lookup yields CDR1 KGHSH and CDR2 LQKENI. V trimming: 2 bases; J trimming: 0 bases; junction bases outside the gene matches: 8. The CDR3 sequence is 17 residues long.

The rearrangement uses TRBV6-2 or TRBV6-3 and TRBJ2-7, with D maybe TRBD2 (6 bases). The CDR3 has 14 residues. CDR1 and CDR2 (germline): MNHEY, SVGEGT. V shed 5 bases and J shed 9 bases, with 20 bases lying between them. Written as DNA, the CDR3 is TGTGCCAGCAGTACCCGAGCCACCGGGAGTTGGCAGTACTTC. This gives the protein CASSTRATGSWQYF.

This clonotype has only a few counts. The chain links TRBV5-1 to TRBJ2-4, with 11 bases aligning to TRBD2. Germline lookup yields CDR1 SGHRS and CDR2 YFSETQ. Trimming removed 3 bases from V and 7 bases from J; junction bases left unmatched: 9. This CDR3 is built from 16 residues. The CDR3 DNA reads TGCGCCAGCAGCTCTTTAGCGGGAGGGCCGTCGAACATTCAGTACTTC. Translating it yields CASSSLAGGPSNIQYF. Based on the CDR3 plus reference TRBV5-1 and TRBJ2-4, the full variable domain is KAGVTQTPRYLIKTRGQQVTLSCSPISGHRSVSWYQQTPGQGLQFLFEYFSETQRNKGNFPGRFSGRQFSNSRSEMNVSTLELGDSALYLCASSSLAGGPSNIQYFGAGTRLSVL.

This clonotype has only a few counts. This chain links TRBV29-1 with TRBJ2-3, with D perhaps TRBD1 or TRBD2 (5 bases each). The ends were cut back, 0 bases at V and 0 bases at J, with 16 bases in the middle. In germline, CDR1 is SQVTM, CDR2 ANQGSEA. The CDR3 is 17 amino acids. Here the CDR3 reads CSVEELLGRTSTDTQYF. As DNA, the CDR3 is TGCAGCGTTGAAGAGCTCCTGGGACGAACTAGCACAGATACGCAGTATTTT.

The chain is built from TRBV6-5 and TRBJ2-7; a possible D gene is TRBD2 (5 bases). The CDR3 loop spans 18 amino acids. The germline CDR1 and CDR2 sequences are MNHEY and SVGAGI. V lost 2 bases and J 1 base, leaving 21 bases between the germline ends. The CDR3 bases are TGTGCCAGCAGTTACCCTGCGATGGGTTCGAGGGAATCCTACGAGCAGTACTTC. This gives the protein CASSYPAMGSRESYEQYF.

This clonotype was detected a few times. The chain has TRBV28 and TRBJ1-4; the D gene is possibly TRBD1 (6 bases). The CDR3 has 14 amino acids. V lost 7 bases and J 2 bases, leaving 11 bases between the germline ends. Germline-derived CDR1 and CDR2 are MDHEN and SYDVKM. In DNA form, the CDR3 reads TGTGCCAGCAACCGAGGGGGGACTAATGAAAAACTGTTTTTT. This codes for CASNRGGTNEKLFF.

This chain uses TRBV4-3 with TRBJ2-6, with D perhaps matching TRBD1 (5 bases). The V end lost 0 bases, the J end lost 0 bases, and 15 bases lay between the germline ends. This CDR3 contains 19 residues. The V gene's germline CDR1 is LGHNA and CDR2 YSLEER. The CDR3 spells CASSQDGRQGYSGANVLTF. For the CDR3, the DNA is TGCGCCAGCAGCCAAGATGGGCGGCAGGGTTACTCTGGGGCCAACGTCCTGACTTTC.

The chain is built from TRBV12-3 or TRBV12-4 and TRBJ2-5; maybe TRBD2 (6 bases). V was clipped by 5 bases and J by 5 bases, with 15 bases between them. CDR3 size: 14 residues. The CDR3 loop reads CASSRSGTAETQYF. Written as DNA, the CDR3 is TGTGCCAGCAGTAGATCCGGGACTGCCGAGACCCAGTACTTC.

This clonotype was found a few times. The chain employs TRBV24-1 and TRBJ2-3; tentatively, D is TRBD1 (6 bases). CDR1 and CDR2 (germline): KGHDR, SFDVKD. This CDR3 region has 15 residues. V shed 2 bases and J shed 6 bases, with 14 bases lying between them. CDR3 protein: CATSDWAGTTDTQYF. As DNA, the CDR3 is TGTGCCACCAGTGATTGGGCAGGGACAACGGATACGCAGTATTTT.

The chain has TRBV4-1 and TRBJ2-5, with D perhaps TRBD1 (5 bases). The CDR3 contains 14 residues. Between the trimmed V and J ends, which lost 1 base and 5 bases, there was a span of 11 bases. The germline V gene encodes CDR1 MGHRA and CDR2 YSYEKL. The CDR3 here is CASSQVLGLETQYF. The DNA for the CDR3 is TGCGCCAGCAGCCAAGTATTGGGGCTGGAGACCCAGTACTTC.

V usage is TRBV9 and J usage is TRBJ2-7; 14 positions match TRBD2. From germline, CDR1 is SGDLS and CDR2 YYNGEE. The CDR3 has 15 residues. After removal of 4 bases from V and 4 bases from J, the junction contained 4 bases not matched to a gene. The CDR3 sequence is CASSMGLAGDYEQYF. CDR3 nucleotides: TGTGCCAGCAGCATGGGACTAGCGGGAGATTACGAGCAGTACTTC.

This clonotype was picked up a small number of times. The V call is TRBV28, the J call TRBJ2-1, with a tentative D call TRBD2 (5 bases). Trimming took 7 bases from V and 7 from J, leaving 8 bases between them. The CDR3 is 11 residues long. Germline V gives CDR1 MDHEN, CDR2 SYDVKM. The CDR3 DNA sequence: TGTGCCAGCACCGCGGGTAATGAGCAGTTCTTC. Its protein is CASTAGNEQFF. Using reference TRBV28 and TRBJ2-1 for the parts outside the CDR3, the full variable domain is DVKVTQSSRYLVKRTGEKVFLECVQDMDHENMFWYRQDPGLGLRLIYFSYDVKMKEKGDIPEGYSVSREKKERFSLILESASTNQTSMYLCASTAGNEQFFGPGTRLTVL.

The chain employs TRBV28 and TRBJ1-1; D uncertain. This CDR3 region has 15 residues. Germline CDR1 is MDHEN and CDR2 is SYDVKM. The germline V and J ends were trimmed by 4 bases and 1 base, with 13 bases remaining between them. The CDR3 DNA reads as TGTGCCAGCAGTTACCTATCCGTGGCGAACACTGAAGCTTTCTTT. Its protein is CASSYLSVANTEAFF.

V is TRBV5-1 and J is TRBJ1-1, with D hard to call. Trimming stripped 0 bases from V and 6 bases from J, with 12 bases between. Looked up from germline, CDR1 is SGHRS and CDR2 is YFSETQ. The CDR3 totals 14 residues. CDR3 in amino acids: CASSLVVGEAEAFF. The CDR3 coding sequence is TGCGCCAGCAGCTTGGTGGTCGGGGAGGCTGAAGCTTTCTTT.

This clonotype has a handful of counts. This sequence joins TRBV2 and TRBJ1-2; D not certain. The CDR3 loop spans 17 amino acids. V was trimmed by 2 bases and J by 0 bases, leaving 16 bases between them. Germline V gives CDR1 SNHLY, CDR2 FYNNEI. CDR3 residues: CASSERGLEVANYGYTF. The CDR3 DNA follows: TGTGCCAGCAGTGAACGGGGTCTTGAAGTAGCTAACTATGGCTACACCTTC.

The chain is built from TRBV11-2 and TRBJ1-3; 7 nucleotides agree with TRBD1. The junction had 15 bases not matched to a gene; V was cut back by 2 bases and J by 2 bases. The CDR3 contains 19 residues. Germline loops: CDR1 SGHAT, CDR2 FQNNGV. Here the CDR3 reads CASSLFVPTGTIAGNTIYF. The CDR3 region has the DNA TGTGCCAGCAGCTTATTCGTCCCGACAGGGACAATTGCTGGAAACACCATATATTTT.

This clonotype was recorded many times. V is TRBV5-5 and J is TRBJ2-7; D may match TRBD1 or TRBD2 (5 bases each). The ends were cut back, 3 bases at V and 3 bases at J, with 13 bases in the middle. There are 14 residues in the CDR3. The V gene's germline CDR1 is SGHKS and CDR2 YYEKEE (reference sequence). Written as DNA, the CDR3 is TGTGCCAGCAGCTCCCGGGACGGGTACTACGAGCAGTACTTC. Translating it yields CASSSRDGYYEQYF.

This clonotype was observed a few times. The chain carries TRBV20-1 and TRBJ1-1; D may be TRBD1 (5 bases). This CDR3 is 14 amino acids long. Deletions cut 3 bases from V and 2 bases from J, with 13 bases between. CDR1 DFQATT and CDR2 SNEGSKA come from the germline V gene (reference sequence). CDR3 sequence (DNA): TGCAGTGCTAGCCATCGGGGGGGAAACACTGAAGCTTTCTTT. Encoded protein: CSASHRGGNTEAFF.

This clonotype has more than one count but fewer than ten. The CDR3 protein is CASSQDWLAGGEQFF. Here the CDR3 DNA reads TGCGCCAGCAGCCAAGATTGGCTAGCGGGAGGGGAGCAGTTCTTC. This chain uses TRBV4-3 with TRBJ2-1, with 12 bases lining up with TRBD2. V was pared by 0 bases and J by 10 bases, with 4 bases of the junction left unmatched. This CDR3 contains 15 residues. The germline V gene encodes CDR1 LGHNA and CDR2 YSLEER.

Ten or more counts support this clonotype. This sequence joins TRBV2 and TRBJ2-2; 10 bases line up with TRBD1. V was pared by 6 bases and J by 0 bases, with 4 bases of the junction left unmatched. This CDR3 contains 16 residues. Germline CDR1 is SNHLY and CDR2 is FYNNEI. As DNA, the CDR3 is TGTGCCAGCAGGAAGACAGGGGGCCCGAACACCGGGGAGCTGTTTTTT. Its protein product is CASRKTGGPNTGELFF.

The chain recombines TRBV5-1 with TRBJ2-5, with 8 bases matching TRBD1. The trim removed 2 bases at V and 5 bases at J, leaving 5 bases unmatched. CDR1 and CDR2 (germline): SGHRS, YFSETQ. This CDR3 spans 14 amino acids. CDR3 residues: CASSLRDRFETQYF. CDR3 coding DNA: TGCGCCAGCAGCTTAAGGGACAGGTTCGAGACCCAGTACTTC.

This clonotype was picked up a small number of times. This sequence joins TRBV3-1 and TRBJ2-7; TRBD2 aligns across 9 bases. The V gene end was trimmed by 4 bases and the J gene end by 6 bases; junction bases not matched to a gene: 7. In germline, CDR1 is LGHDT, CDR2 YNNKEL (reference sequence). CDR3 length equals 14 residues. This chain's CDR3 is CASSRNSGSPEQYF. CDR3 sequence (DNA): TGTGCCAGCAGCCGGAATAGCGGGAGCCCCGAGCAGTACTTC.

This clonotype showed up just a few times. The V gene is TRBV6-2 or TRBV6-3, the J gene TRBJ2-7; TRBD2 matches 15 bases. V was pared by 2 bases and J by 4 bases, with 6 bases of the junction left unmatched. The CDR3 totals 17 residues. CDR1 MNHEY and CDR2 SVGEGT come from the germline V gene. The CDR3 loop reads CASSYRGLAGGKYEQYF. The CDR3 coding sequence is TGTGCCAGCAGTTACCGGGGACTAGCGGGAGGAAAGTACGAGCAGTACTTC.

This clonotype was seen only a few times. The chain couples TRBV15 to TRBJ2-7; D unresolved. Germline assignment: CDR1 LNHNV and CDR2 YYDKDF (reference sequence). V was cut by 1 base and J by 7 bases, with 8 bases left in between. The CDR3 length is 12 residues. The CDR3: CATSRGYGEQYF. CDR3 nucleotides: TGTGCCACCAGCAGAGGATATGGGGAGCAGTACTTC.

This clonotype was picked up one time. The rearrangement joins TRBV20-1 to TRBJ2-2; 8 bases map to TRBD2. Per germline, CDR1 DFQATT and CDR2 SNEGSKA (reference sequence). The V and J ends lost 4 bases and 0 bases, in that order; junction bases with no gene match: 16. The length of the CDR3 is 19 residues. The CDR3 here is CSAMFKRSGGTANTGELFF. In nucleotides, the CDR3 is TGCAGTGCTATGTTCAAGAGGAGCGGGGGTACTGCGAACACCGGGGAGCTGTTTTTT.

This clonotype was detected a few times. V usage is TRBV29-1 and J usage is TRBJ2-7, with 10 bases matching TRBD1. The CDR3 is 17 amino acids. CDR1 SQVTM and CDR2 ANQGSEA come from the germline V gene. Losses at the gene ends were 1 base for V and 5 bases for J; bases not matched to a gene: 14. The CDR3 region is CSVEGEGQGMARNEQYF. The CDR3 nucleotides are TGCAGCGTTGAAGGGGAGGGACAGGGGATGGCGAGGAACGAGCAGTACTTC.

The genes are TRBV10-2 and TRBJ1-6; 7 positions agree with TRBD1. Per germline, CDR1 WSHSY and CDR2 SAAADI. Trimming took 8 bases from V and 7 from J; bases not matched to a gene: 5. The CDR3 length is 13 residues. DNA for the CDR3: TGCGCCAGCGGTGGACAGGCCAATTCACCCCTCCACTTT. As protein: CASGGQANSPLHF.

The V call is TRBV3-1, the J call TRBJ2-4; 8 positions agree with TRBD1. CDR3 length: 13 residues. With 1 base clipped from V and 7 bases from J, the junction kept 0 bases outside the gene matches. Looked up from germline, CDR1 is LGHDT and CDR2 is YNNKEL (reference sequence). In DNA, the CDR3 is TGTGCCAGCAGCCAAGGACAGGGGAACATTCAGTACTTC. Translating gives CASSQGQGNIQYF. Looking up the rest from reference TRBV3-1 and TRBJ2-4 gives the full variable domain: DTAVSQTPKYLVTQMGNDKSIKCEQNLGHDTMYWYKQDSKKFLKIMFSYNNKELIINETVPNRFSPKSPDKAHLNLHINSLELGDSAVYFCASSQGQGNIQYFGAGTRLSVL.